This T cell receptor (beta chain) was captured in a study of identical twins. V shed 0 bases and J shed 4 bases, with 6 bases lying between them. Germline CDR1 is SGHRS and CDR2 is YFSETQ. This CDR3 spans 13 amino acids. Many counts were recorded for this clonotype. MiXCR, run by TCRdb on the 5' RACE reads, gives a single entry per CDR3 protein. The repertoire has hundreds of thousands of distinct CDR3 sequences, less than 25% of them found once; the top ten carry roughly 2.8%. The sample was also reused in another study, on T cells expressing NK-cell markers.

The clonotype was recovered from a woman aged 18-30 years in good health. The sample taken for sequencing was CD4+ T cells sorted from blood. V is TRBV5-1 and J is TRBJ2-3; the D gene is possibly TRBD2 (6 bases). The CDR3 loop is CASSLGLADTQYF. For the CDR3, the DNA is TGCGCCAGCAGCTTGGGACTAGCAGATACGCAGTATTTT.